These 5 T cell receptor beta chains came from one sample sequenced in a study of beta chain features in type 1 diabetes. No antigen has been identified for these receptors. The study's findings and limits: In every one of the four CD4+ subsets, TCRB CDR3s were moderately but significantly shorter in Type 1 diabetes patients.

Isolated RNA was reverse transcribed in full, so expressed TCRB transcripts were sequenced. Repertoires were generated with immunoSEQ multiplex PCR, while TCRdb's copy carries only in-frame clones and drops some. The sample comprises about 260,000 clones, 24% of which are singletons, and about 0.011% rests with the top ten. Sequenced input: naive CD4+ T cells from blood. These receptor sequences come from a woman aged 25-40 years with type 1 diabetes.

The chain recombines TRBV29-1 with TRBJ1-5, with D unresolved. From germline, CDR1 is SQVTM and CDR2 ANQGSEA. The CDR3 runs 13 residues. Trimming stripped 4 bases from V and 0 bases from J, with 7 bases between. In DNA, the CDR3 is TGCAGCGTTGCGGGTGGTAGCAATCAGCCCCAGCATTTT. It translates to CSVAGGSNQPQHF. The variable domain in full, with the rest retrieved from reference TRBV29-1 and TRBJ1-5, is SAVISQKPSRDICQRGTSLTIQCQVDSQVTMMFWYRQQPGQSLTLIATANQGSEATYESGFVIDKFPISRPNLTFSTLTVSNMSPEDSSIYLCSVAGGSNQPQHFGDGTRLSIL.

This clone was picked up a small number of times. The gene calls are TRBV30 and TRBJ1-1; the D is unclear. This CDR3 spans 13 amino acids. The V end lost 3 bases, the J end lost 4 bases, and 12 bases lay between the germline ends. Germline CDR1 is GTSNPN and CDR2 is SVGIG (reference sequence). CDR3 in DNA: TGTGCCTGGAGCCGGGGAACCGGCACTGAAGCTTTCTTT. This translates into CAWSRGTGTEAFF.

This clone was observed a few times. The rearrangement joins TRBV30 to TRBJ2-7; D unresolved. The germline gives CDR1 GTSNPN, CDR2 SVGIG (reference sequence). There are 14 residues in the CDR3. The V end lost 4 bases, the J end lost 0 bases, and 13 bases lay between the germline ends. DNA of the CDR3: TGTGCCTGGACCCCTTATAGAGGCTCCTACGAGCAGTACTTC. Protein product: CAWTPYRGSYEQYF.

The CDR3 DNA reads as TGCGCCAGCAGCGAACTCCTAGGACTAGCGGCCTACGAGCAGTACTTC. It is translated as CASSELLGLAAYEQYF. The V call is TRBV5-1, the J call TRBJ2-7; 10 nucleotides line up with TRBD2. The CDR3 spans 16 residues. The V gene end was trimmed by 4 bases and the J gene end by 2 bases; junction bases not matched to a gene: 9. Germline-derived CDR1 and CDR2 are SGHRS and YFSETQ.

This clone was seen a few times. The J gene is TRBJ2-3, the V gene TRBV30; 9 bases match TRBD2. The length of the CDR3 is 15 residues. Trimming cost V 0 bases and J 6 bases; bases outside gene matches: 7. The germline V gene encodes CDR1 GTSNPN and CDR2 SVGIG (reference sequence). The CDR3 DNA reads as TGTGCCTGGAGTGTGTGGGCGGGAGGGCCGGATACGCAGTATTTT. Translating it yields CAWSVWAGGPDTQYF.